This T cell receptor beta chain was captured by sequencing in a study of blood T cells in healthy people across ages. General study findings and limits: The authors considered diversity estimates from one million T cells to be underestimates.

Each donor's blood draw was around 10 milliliters of peripheral blood. Through a sample-barcoded 5' primer and a J-beta primer mix, a second PCR was run for roughly 7 to 12 cycles. TCRdb re-called the 5' RACE reads with MiXCR, one entry per CDR3 protein. The sample has more than 500,000 distinct CDR3 sequences, approximately 26% seen once. This clonotype was recorded a few times. Its cognate antigen is unknown. This CDR3 contains 14 residues. Germline loops: CDR1 LGHDT, CDR2 YNNKEL (reference sequence). V gave up 7 bases and J gave up 5 bases; unmatched junction bases: 9. In addition, the sample was reused for a study of T cells of mothers and their children. That paper notes: Mothers yielded over 8.5 million CDR3 reads, children 2.5 million to 3.5 million each. Overlap in related mother-child pairs always slightly exceeded unrelated pairs, never significantly.

The sample comprised blood. V is TRBV3-1 and J is TRBJ2-7; 9 positions agree with TRBD1. This clonotype was sampled from a boy between 2 and 15 years old in good health. This CDR3 reads CASTPGQGTHEQYF. CDR3 bases: TGTGCCAGCACCCCGGGACAGGGCACCCACGAGCAGTACTTC.